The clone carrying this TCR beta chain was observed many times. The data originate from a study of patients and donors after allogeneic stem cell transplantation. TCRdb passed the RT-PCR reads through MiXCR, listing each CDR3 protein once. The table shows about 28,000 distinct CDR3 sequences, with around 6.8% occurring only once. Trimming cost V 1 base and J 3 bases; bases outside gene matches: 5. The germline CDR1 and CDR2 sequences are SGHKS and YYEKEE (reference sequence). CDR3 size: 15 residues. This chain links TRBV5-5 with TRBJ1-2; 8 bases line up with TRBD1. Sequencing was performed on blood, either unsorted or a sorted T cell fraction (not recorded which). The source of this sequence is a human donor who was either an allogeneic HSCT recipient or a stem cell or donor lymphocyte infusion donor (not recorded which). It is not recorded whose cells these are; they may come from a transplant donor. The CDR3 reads CASSLSGQGHYGYTF. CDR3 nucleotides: TGTGCCAGCAGCTTGTCAGGACAGGGTCACTATGGCTACACCTTC.